The 27 T cell receptor beta chains reported below all come from one sample, sequenced in a study of T-cell memory formation after mild COVID-19. Using its own MiXCR run on the 5' RACE reads, TCRdb lists one record per CDR3 protein. The table lists about 110,000 distinct CDR3 sequences, roughly 12% of them singletons. Input material: PBMCs or a T cell subset sorted from them (not recorded which). These receptors were collected from an adult woman who had mild COVID-19 (a few samples of this study predate the infection). Cell type and time point are not known.

V usage is TRBV27 and J usage is TRBJ1-6, with a weak D call TRBD1 (5 bases). Per germline, CDR1 MNHEY and CDR2 SMNVEV (reference sequence). The ends were cut back, 8 bases at V and 8 bases at J, with 19 bases in the middle. CDR3 length equals 15 residues. The CDR3 spells CASRWGGTYDSPLHF. The DNA for the CDR3 is TGTGCCAGCCGATGGGGAGGGACGTATGATTCACCCCTCCACTTT.

The J gene is TRBJ2-7, the V gene TRBV4-1; 7 nucleotides align to TRBD2. CDR3 size: 15 residues. Germline CDR1 is MGHRA and CDR2 is YSYEKL. Losses at the gene ends were 4 bases for V and 3 bases for J; bases not matched to a gene: 9. This CDR3 reads CASSLSGTTDYEQYF. DNA of the CDR3: TGCGCCAGCAGCCTCTCCGGGACTACCGACTACGAGCAGTACTTC.

This clonotype was seen a handful of times. CDR3 loop: CASSLANSFEFF. The CDR3 DNA is TGTGCCAGCAGCTTGGCCAATAGTTTTGAGTTCTTC. This chain links TRBV5-6 with TRBJ2-1; no definite D call. Between the trimmed V and J ends, which lost 0 bases and 14 bases, there was a span of 12 bases. Germline lookup yields CDR1 SGHDT and CDR2 YYEEEE. This CDR3 is built from 12 residues.

This clonotype was seen ten or more times. V is TRBV7-2 and J is TRBJ2-1; a possible D gene is TRBD2 (6 bases). The V end lost 4 bases, the J end lost 3 bases, and 16 bases lay between the germline ends. In germline, CDR1 is SGHTA, CDR2 FQGNSA. CDR3 length: 16 amino acids. As DNA, the CDR3 is TGTGCCAGCAGCTGGACCGGGAGAGGCGGCTACAATGAGCAGTTCTTC. Its protein product is CASSWTGRGGYNEQFF.

In regard to this clonotype: A junction end diverges from the germline sequence, so it may reflect a read error. CDR3 protein: CASSSYRGDIEYF. The CDR3 DNA is TGCGCCAGCAGCTCTTACAGGGGTGACATTGAGTACTTC. This chain uses TRBV5-1 with TRBJ2-4, with 7 bases fitting TRBD1. Germline lookup yields CDR1 SGHRS and CDR2 YFSETQ. This CDR3 contains 13 residues.

This clonotype was counted between two and nine times. This rearrangement joins TRBV27 to TRBJ2-7; 9 bases are a match to TRBD1. Germline values: CDR1 MNHEY, CDR2 SMNVEV (reference sequence). There are 16 residues in the CDR3. V was pared by 3 bases and J by 4 bases, with 10 bases of the junction left unmatched. The DNA of the CDR3 is TGTGCCAGCAGTTTTAACACAGGGGGCCGCTTGTACGAGCAGTACTTC. Its protein is CASSFNTGGRLYEQYF.

The chain joins TRBV7-9 to TRBJ1-5; unclear D gene. This CDR3 has 15 amino acids. In germline, CDR1 is SEHNR, CDR2 FQNEAQ (reference sequence). V shed 4 bases and J shed 0 bases, with 10 bases lying between them. CDR3 in amino acids: CASSSNSYSNQPQHF. CDR3 coding DNA: TGTGCCAGCAGCTCGAACAGCTATAGCAATCAGCCCCAGCATTTT.

V is TRBV3-1 and J is TRBJ2-1; TRBD2 aligns across 11 bases. The CDR3 is 16 amino acids. Germline values: CDR1 LGHDT, CDR2 YNNKEL (reference sequence). V was pared by 4 bases and J by 12 bases, with 14 bases of the junction left unmatched. The CDR3 bases are TGTGCCAGCAGCCCCTCCGCCGGGACTAGCGGTATGTGGCAGTTCTTC. Its translation: CASSPSAGTSGMWQFF.

This clonotype appeared a few times. CDR3 in amino acids: CAIWGGSYNEQFF. The CDR3 coding sequence is TGTGCCATCTGGGGGGGGTCCTACAATGAGCAGTTCTTC. The V and J genes are TRBV6-6 and TRBJ2-1; 7 bases fit TRBD2. The trim removed 10 bases at V and 1 base at J, leaving 4 bases unmatched. Germline V lookup: CDR1 MNHNY, CDR2 SVGAGI (reference sequence). This CDR3 has 13 residues.

This rearrangement joins TRBV6-5 to TRBJ2-7; D gene uncertain. CDR1 is MNHEY, CDR2 SVGAGI, per germline. Trimming stripped 2 bases from V and 2 bases from J, with 7 bases between. The CDR3 is 13 residues long. The CDR3 DNA sequence: TGTGCCAGCAGTTACGGCACCACCTACGAGCAGTACTTC. This sequence encodes CASSYGTTYEQYF.

The table lists this clonotype with many counts. The chain is built from TRBV12-3 or TRBV12-4 and TRBJ2-7; 7 bases fit TRBD1. The junction had 3 bases not matched to a gene; V was cut back by 6 bases and J by 1 base. The CDR3 length is 13 residues. This CDR3 reads CASRETGSYEQYF. The CDR3 DNA sequence: TGTGCCAGCAGAGAGACAGGGTCCTACGAGCAGTACTTC.

The DNA of the CDR3 is TGTGCCAGCACCTACCCGGGGGGGGCAGATACGCAGTATTTT. This encodes CASTYPGGADTQYF. The chain recombines TRBV7-8 with TRBJ2-3, with 8 bases aligning to TRBD2. This CDR3 has 14 amino acids. Trimming cost V 7 bases and J 4 bases; bases outside gene matches: 7. Germline CDR1 and CDR2: SGHVS and FQNEAQ.

There are a few counts of this clonotype. The CDR3 DNA is TGTGCCAGCAGCTTAGACGGGACTAGCGGGCTTCGGGAGACCCAGTACTTC. Translating gives CASSLDGTSGLRETQYF. The chain uses TRBV7-8 and TRBJ2-5; TRBD2 aligns across 12 bases. The J segment lost 5 bases and the V segment lost 1 base, leaving 8 bases of the junction unmatched. There are 17 residues in the CDR3. Germline V lookup: CDR1 SGHVS, CDR2 FQNEAQ. The whole variable domain, remainder taken from reference TRBV7-8 and TRBJ2-5, is GAGVSQSPRYKVAKRGQDVALRCDPISGHVSLFWYQQALGQGPEFLTYFQNEAQLDKSGLPSDRFFAERPEGSVSTLKIQRTQQEDSAVYLCASSLDGTSGLRETQYFGPGTRLLVL.

This clonotype was seen just once. The gene calls are TRBV9 and TRBJ1-1; 8 nucleotides match TRBD1. CDR1 and CDR2 from the germline V gene are SGDLS and YYNGEE. The length of the CDR3 is 15 residues. Trimming cost V 0 bases and J 3 bases; bases outside gene matches: 4. The CDR3 protein is CASSVGDRIYTEAFF. The CDR3, as DNA: TGTGCCAGCAGCGTAGGGGACAGGATTTACACTGAAGCTTTCTTT. The full variable domain, completed using reference TRBV9 and TRBJ1-1, is DSGVTQTPKHLITATGQRVTLRCSPRSGDLSVYWYQQSLDQGLQFLIQYYNGEERAKGNILERFSAQQFPDLHSELNLSSLELGDSALYFCASSVGDRIYTEAFFGQGTRLTVV.

This clonotype was counted between two and nine times. V and J are TRBV20-1 and TRBJ2-5; D is undetermined. CDR3 length equals 18 residues. Germline-derived CDR1 and CDR2 are DFQATT and SNEGSKA (reference sequence). Between the trimmed V and J ends, which lost 0 bases and 1 base, there was a span of 21 bases. The CDR3 loop reads CSARDLSQNLRLQETQYF. DNA of the CDR3: TGCAGTGCTAGAGATCTAAGTCAGAATCTCCGGCTCCAAGAGACCCAGTACTTC.

This clonotype was seen a handful of times. The chain recombines TRBV2 with TRBJ2-7; 10 bases map to TRBD2. CDR3 length: 19 residues. Germline V gives CDR1 SNHLY, CDR2 FYNNEI. J gave up 2 bases and V 1 base, and 14 bases lay outside the gene matches. The CDR3 loop reads CASSEDLGGTLAGTYEQYF. CDR3 nucleotides: TGTGCCAGCAGTGAAGATCTTGGAGGTACACTAGCGGGGACCTACGAGCAGTACTTC. The whole variable domain, remainder taken from reference TRBV2 and TRBJ2-7, is EPEVTQTPSHQVTQMGQEVILRCVPISNHLYFYWYRQILGQKVEFLVSFYNNEISEKSEIFDDQFSVERPDGSNFTLKIRSTKLEDSAMYFCASSEDLGGTLAGTYEQYFGPGTRLTVT.

This chain links TRBV11-3 with TRBJ2-7; possibly TRBD2 for D (5 bases). This CDR3 has 13 residues. Trimming took off 6 bases at V and 1 base at J, with 10 bases between the two ends. Germline-derived CDR1 and CDR2 are SGHNT and YENEEA. CDR3 nucleotides: TGTGCCAGCAGTTCAGCGGATTCCTACGAGCAGTACTTC. It translates to CASSSADSYEQYF.

This clonotype was observed many times. J is TRBJ2-3 and V is TRBV5-1, with D tentatively TRBD2 (5 bases). This CDR3 has 16 amino acids. Trimming left V 1 base short and J 2 bases short, with 14 bases between. Germline loops: CDR1 SGHRS, CDR2 YFSETQ. CDR3 sequence: CASSLYRGDLTDTQYF. CDR3 in DNA: TGCGCCAGCAGCTTGTATCGGGGAGACCTCACAGATACGCAGTATTTT.

About this clonotype: Compared with germline, one end of the junction differs, possibly owing to a read error. The chain employs TRBV27 and TRBJ1-5; D not resolved. Germline CDR1 is MNHEY and CDR2 is SMNVEV (reference sequence). The CDR3 has 15 amino acids. CDR3 DNA sequence: TGTGCCAGCAGTTTATCGTATGGGAGCAATCAGCACCAGCATTTT. Translation gives CASSLSYGSNQHQHF.

The rearrangement joins TRBV29-1 to TRBJ2-1; unclear D gene. The CDR3 extends over 13 amino acids. Trimming pared 7 bases from V and 6 bases from J, leaving 16 bases between. Germline CDR1 SQVTM, CDR2 ANQGSEA. Here the CDR3 reads CSERPYSGNEQFF. The CDR3 coding sequence is TGCAGCGAAAGACCCTACTCGGGCAATGAGCAGTTCTTC.

This clonotype was counted many times. The genes are TRBV5-1 and TRBJ2-2, with 9 bases identical to TRBD2. The CDR3 is 16 residues long. Germline V lookup: CDR1 SGHRS, CDR2 YFSETQ. J gave up 4 bases and V 3 bases, and 7 bases lay outside the gene matches. The CDR3 DNA reads TGCGCCAGCAGCTCAAATAGCGGGGGAGGCACCGGGGAGCTGTTTTTT. This codes for CASSSNSGGGTGELFF.

This clonotype was seen many times. The CDR3 DNA sequence: TGCAGTGCTCCTAGCGGGGGGGGCACCTACAATGAGCAGTTCTTC. Its translation: CSAPSGGGTYNEQFF. The chain links TRBV20-1 to TRBJ2-1, with 12 bases lining up with TRBD2. Germline V lookup: CDR1 DFQATT, CDR2 SNEGSKA (reference sequence). CDR3 length: 15 amino acids. The J segment lost 2 bases and the V segment lost 5 bases, leaving 4 bases of the junction unmatched.

This chain uses TRBV15 with TRBJ2-7; 8 positions match TRBD1. Germline lookup yields CDR1 LNHNV and CDR2 YYDKDF (reference sequence). The CDR3 is made up of 14 amino acids. With 4 bases clipped from V and 5 bases from J, the junction kept 7 bases outside the gene matches. CDR3 region: CATSTRQGNNEQYF. The CDR3 DNA reads TGTGCCACCAGCACCCGACAGGGGAACAACGAGCAGTACTTC. Based on the CDR3 plus reference TRBV15 and TRBJ2-7, the full variable domain is DAMVIQNPRYQVTQFGKPVTLSCSQTLNHNVMYWYQQKSSQAPKLLFHYYDKDFNNEADTPDNFQSRRPNTSFCFLDIRSPGLGDTAMYLCATSTRQGNNEQYFGPGTRLTVT.

This clonotype was counted many times. The chain links TRBV21-1 to TRBJ2-3; TRBD1, the table's D call, was not compared with the DNA. TRBV21-1 is tagged as a pseudogene. This CDR3 is built from 18 residues. The CDR3 nucleotides are TGTGCCAGCAGCAAAGAGAACAACGGACAGGGCGTGATAGATACGCAGTATTTT. It codes for CASSKENNGQGVIDTQYF.

A few counts support this clonotype. This chain joins TRBV9 and TRBJ2-7, with a possible D match to TRBD1 (5 bases). V lost 2 bases to trimming and J lost 2 bases, with 17 bases between them. This CDR3 contains 16 residues. Germline V lookup: CDR1 SGDLS, CDR2 YYNGEE. DNA for the CDR3: TGTGCCAGCAGCGTTCTCGCTGGGGCTAATACCTACGAGCAGTACTTC. The encoded protein is CASSVLAGANTYEQYF. The entire variable domain, with the rest obtained from reference TRBV9 and TRBJ2-7, is as follows: DSGVTQTPKHLITATGQRVTLRCSPRSGDLSVYWYQQSLDQGLQFLIQYYNGEERAKGNILERFSAQQFPDLHSELNLSSLELGDSALYFCASSVLAGANTYEQYFGPGTRLTVT.

The V gene is TRBV12-5, the J gene TRBJ2-7, with 11 bases lining up with TRBD2. The CDR3 is made up of 15 amino acids. Germline V gene lookup returns CDR1 LGHNT and CDR2 FRNRAP. Germline trimming cut 6 bases from V and 2 bases from J; bases unmatched to any gene: 6. The CDR3 loop is CASGPGLAATYEQYF. The CDR3 region has the DNA TGTGCTAGTGGCCCGGGACTAGCGGCCACCTACGAGCAGTACTTC.

The rearrangement uses TRBV6-1 and TRBJ2-7; D may be TRBD1 (6 bases). Germline values: CDR1 MNHNS, CDR2 SASEGT. This CDR3 region has 12 residues. V was trimmed by 8 bases and J by 5 bases, leaving 13 bases between them. CDR3 loop: CASFPGAHEQYF. For the CDR3, the DNA is TGTGCCAGCTTCCCAGGGGCACACGAGCAGTACTTC.